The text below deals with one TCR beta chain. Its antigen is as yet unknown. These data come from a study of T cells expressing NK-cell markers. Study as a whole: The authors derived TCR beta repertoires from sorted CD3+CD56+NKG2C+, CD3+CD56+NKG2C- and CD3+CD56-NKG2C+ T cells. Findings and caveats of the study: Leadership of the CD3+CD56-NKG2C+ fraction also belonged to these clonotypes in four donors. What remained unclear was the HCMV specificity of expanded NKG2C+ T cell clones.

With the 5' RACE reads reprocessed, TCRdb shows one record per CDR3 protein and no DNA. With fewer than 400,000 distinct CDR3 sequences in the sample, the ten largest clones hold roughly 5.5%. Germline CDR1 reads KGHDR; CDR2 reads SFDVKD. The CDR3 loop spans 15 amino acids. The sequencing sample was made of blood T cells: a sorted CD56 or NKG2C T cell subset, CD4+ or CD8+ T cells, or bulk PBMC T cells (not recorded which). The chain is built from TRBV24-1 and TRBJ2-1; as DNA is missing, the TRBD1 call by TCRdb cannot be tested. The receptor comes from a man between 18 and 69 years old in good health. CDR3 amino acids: CATSSGGSSYNEQFF.